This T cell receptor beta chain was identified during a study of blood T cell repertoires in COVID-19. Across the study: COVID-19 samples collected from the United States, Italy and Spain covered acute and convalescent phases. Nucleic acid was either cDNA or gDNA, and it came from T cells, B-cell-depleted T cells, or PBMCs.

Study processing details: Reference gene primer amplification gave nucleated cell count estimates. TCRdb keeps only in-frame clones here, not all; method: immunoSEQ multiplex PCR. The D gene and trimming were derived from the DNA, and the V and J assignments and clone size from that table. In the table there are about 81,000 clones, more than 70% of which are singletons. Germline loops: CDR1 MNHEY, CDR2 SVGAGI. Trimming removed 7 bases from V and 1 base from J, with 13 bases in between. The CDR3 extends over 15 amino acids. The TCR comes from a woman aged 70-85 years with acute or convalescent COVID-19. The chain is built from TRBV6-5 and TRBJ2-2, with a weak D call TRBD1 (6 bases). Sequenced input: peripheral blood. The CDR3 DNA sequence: TGTGCCAGCACCTTCGAGGGACAGAACACCGGGGAGCTGTTTTTT. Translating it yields CASTFEGQNTGELFF.